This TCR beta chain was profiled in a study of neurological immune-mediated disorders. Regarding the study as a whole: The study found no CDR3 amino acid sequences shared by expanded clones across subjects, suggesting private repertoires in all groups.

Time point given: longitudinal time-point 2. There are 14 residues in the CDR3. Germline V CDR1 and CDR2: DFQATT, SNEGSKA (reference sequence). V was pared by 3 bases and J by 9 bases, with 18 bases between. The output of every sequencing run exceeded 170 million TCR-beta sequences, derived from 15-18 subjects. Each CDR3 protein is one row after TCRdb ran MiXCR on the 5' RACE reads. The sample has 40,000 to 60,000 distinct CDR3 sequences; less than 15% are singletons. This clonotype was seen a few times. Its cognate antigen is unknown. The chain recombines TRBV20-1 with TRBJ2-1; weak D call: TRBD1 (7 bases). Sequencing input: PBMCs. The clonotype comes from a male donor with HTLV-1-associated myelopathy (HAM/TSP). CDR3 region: CSARMTGRMSEQFF. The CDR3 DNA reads TGCAGTGCTAGGATGACAGGGAGGATGAGTGAGCAGTTCTTC.